This TCR beta chain was retrieved from a study of blood T cell repertoires in COVID-19. Study summary: Sites in the United States, Italy and Spain provided acute and convalescent COVID-19 samples.

Only a few counts were recorded for this clone. In the authors' methods: Reference gene primer amplification gave estimated nucleated cell counts. Libraries were prepared by immunoSEQ multiplex PCR; TCRdb keeps only in-frame clonotypes and omits some of them. The D gene and trimming were derived from the DNA, and the V and J assignments and clone size from that table. The data contain about 250,000 clones, around 81% of them singletons. Material: peripheral blood. The receptor comes from a person aged 70 to 85 with COVID-19, enrolled during active disease.

The CDR3 loop is CASSPTGTPKQFF. In DNA form, the CDR3 reads TGTGCCAGCAGCCCCACAGGGACCCCTAAGCAGTTCTTC. V is TRBV7-3 and J is TRBJ2-1; maybe TRBD1 (6 bases). Germline V gene data show CDR1 as SGHTA and CDR2 as FQGTGA. Trimming removed 5 bases from V and 11 bases from J, with 16 bases in between. The CDR3 is 13 amino acids.